This T cell receptor beta chain stems from a study of T cells in Graves' hyperthyroidism and ophthalmopathy. In the study overall: The blood sample was taken at first diagnosis, before treatment began.

The study, taken as a whole, reports: Among thyroid clonotypes expanded above 0.001, most also appeared in blood.

The CDR3 spans 14 residues. Germline trimming cut 2 bases from V and 0 bases from J; bases unmatched to any gene: 1. From germline, CDR1 is MNHNY and CDR2 SVGAGI (reference sequence). This clonotype was counted at least ten times. Antigen: not known. Those patients with uncontrolled infection, other autoimmune disease, pregnancy or lactation were excluded. Each 10 ml fresh peripheral blood draw supplied the PBMCs. RNA transcripts yielded amplified TCR beta CDR3 regions. The study used the HTBI primer set for a first-round RT-PCR of the TCR CDR3. TCRdb independently ran MiXCR on the multiplex PCR reads; one entry per CDR3 protein. The sample yields around 600,000 distinct CDR3 sequences, 14% seen once.

The sample was blood. The TCR comes from a woman aged 18-29 years with Graves' ophthalmopathy. The V gene is TRBV6-6, the J gene TRBJ2-7; 7 positions agree with TRBD2. As DNA, the CDR3 is TGTGCCAGCAGTTACCAGCGGGACTCCTACGAGCAGTACTTC. This translates into CASSYQRDSYEQYF.